This T cell receptor (beta chain) came from a study of T cells in Graves' hyperthyroidism and ophthalmopathy (dated by TCRdb to about 2019). Concerning the study at large: Peripheral blood was sampled at the time of initial diagnosis, prior to any treatment. To identify TCR V-J signatures that set the groups apart, the researchers used a discovery cohort of more than 95 patients, made up of 43 with Graves' ophthalmopathy and some 56 with stable Graves' hyperthyroidism. Whether ophthalmopathy could be predicted prospectively was tested in an independent validation cohort made up of roughly 20 hyperthyroidism patients plus 17 patients who later progressed to ophthalmopathy. The 100 or so discovery patients were divided at random into training and test sets in a 7:3 ratio. In about 6 Graves' hyperthyroidism patients, the study also compared T-cell repertoires from thyroid tissue with T-cell repertoires from blood. Following sampling, methimazole starting at 30 mg daily was given to hyperthyroidism patients, and high-dose intravenous methylprednisolone was given to ophthalmopathy patients. TCR Vbeta CDR3 sequencing of approximately 140 peripheral blood samples (more than 40 ophthalmopathy, some 75 hyperthyroidism and around 17 progressor patients) is reported in the paper.

The TCR beta CDR3 regions were amplified from the RNA transcripts. The first round of RT-PCR for the TCR CDR3 was performed with the HTBI primer set and the Qiagen OneStep RT-PCR kit. Libraries were constructed in a second round of multiplex PCR, after which size selection and purification were carried out. Sequencing of the libraries was done on an Illumina HiSeq2000 using paired-end 100 bp reads. Turning to the authors' computational methods: Raw data were processed with SOAPnuke, discarding reads with adapters, uncalled bases, mean Phred below 15, or no exact constant-primer or identifier match. High-quality paired reads were merged with COPE v1.2.5, and unique nucleotide sequences were defined as clonotypes. Clonotypes were aligned to IMGT TRBV, TRBD and TRBJ reference segments using MiTCR v1.1. Only V-J combinations with frequency above 0.0001, covering about 99% of repertoires, were analysed. The TCS score was defined as F50 (clonal expansion) divided by E x V (chaos), with BLOSUM62-based TCRdist calculated between CDR3 peptides within each V-J. Welch's t-statistics and random forest reduced fewer than 600 V-J features to 13, which were used in a naive Bayes classifier (R e1071). Through fastp at Q25 and MiXCR, TCRdb rebuilt clones from the public reads, retaining in-frame beta chains. Entries are consolidated by CDR3 protein sequence, retaining the most common genes and DNA. The V and J calls were not made by the authors but by TCRdb's processing. For this sample there are around 300,000 distinct CDR3 sequences; around 15% appear just once. The ten largest clones take up 34% of the sample.

Between the V and J ends, shortened by 2 bases and 2 bases respectively, the junction contains 10 bases. The CDR3 spans 14 residues, from the cysteine through the phenylalanine. Only the CDR3 part of the read is kept: 42 bases, read in frame from the first base. Reading the germline V gene gives CDR1 SGHTA and CDR2 FQGNSA. Concerning this clonotype itself: Its antigen remains undetermined. Base qualities are missing; no much larger clone stands one base away.

Study-wide conclusions, independent of this receptor: Most expanded thyroid clonotypes (frequency above 0.001) were also found in blood, which suggests that blood repertoires may mirror thyroid immune responses. A model built on a 13 V-J signature distinguished ophthalmopathy from stable hyperthyroidism, reaching 85% to 90% sensitivity and about 81% specificity in cross-validation and 80%/75% in testing. In validation, the model predicted progression to ophthalmopathy with about 71% sensitivity and less than 80% specificity, a median of about 6 months before onset. Sample size was not statistically predetermined, and investigators were not blinded to group allocation.

In the ophthalmopathy patients, disease was moderately to severely active, with a Clinical Activity Score of 3 or more, a NOSPECS grade of 4 or more, and a duration of less than 3 months. Patients with uncontrolled infections, other autoimmune diseases, pregnancy or lactation were excluded. Diagnoses were based on clinical symptoms, serum thyroxine and TRAb, thyroid ultrasound and orbital computed tomography. PBMCs were isolated from about 10 ml of fresh peripheral blood by Ficoll-Paque density gradient centrifugation. Total RNA was extracted using Trizol reagent, and RNA quality was assessed on an Agilent 2100 Bioanalyzer.

Rearrangement joined TRBV7-2 to TRBJ2-7, with the D gene too uncertain to name. This clonotype was obtained from a woman in her 40s with Graves' ophthalmopathy. Source material: blood. CDR3 sequence: CASSLQTGPYEQYF. The DNA sequence reads TGTGCCAGCAGCTTACAGACGGGTCCCTACGAGCAGTACTTC.